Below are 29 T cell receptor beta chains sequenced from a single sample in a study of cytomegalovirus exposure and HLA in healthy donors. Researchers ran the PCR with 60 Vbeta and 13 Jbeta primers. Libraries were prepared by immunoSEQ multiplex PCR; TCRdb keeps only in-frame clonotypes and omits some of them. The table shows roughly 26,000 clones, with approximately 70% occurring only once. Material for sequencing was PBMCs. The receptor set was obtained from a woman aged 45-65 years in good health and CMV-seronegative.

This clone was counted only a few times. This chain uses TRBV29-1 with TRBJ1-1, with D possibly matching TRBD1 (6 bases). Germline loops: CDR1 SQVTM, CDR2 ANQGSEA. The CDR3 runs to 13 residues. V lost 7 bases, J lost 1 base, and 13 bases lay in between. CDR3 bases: TGCAGCGCCAGACAGGCCAGGAACACTGAAGCTTTCTTT. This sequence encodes CSARQARNTEAFF.

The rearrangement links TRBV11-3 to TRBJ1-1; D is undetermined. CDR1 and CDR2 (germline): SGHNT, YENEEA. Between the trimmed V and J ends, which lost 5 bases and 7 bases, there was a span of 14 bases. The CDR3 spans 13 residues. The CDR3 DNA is TGTGCCAGCAGCCGAGGAGGAAGGGATGAAGCTTTCTTT. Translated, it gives CASSRGGRDEAFF.

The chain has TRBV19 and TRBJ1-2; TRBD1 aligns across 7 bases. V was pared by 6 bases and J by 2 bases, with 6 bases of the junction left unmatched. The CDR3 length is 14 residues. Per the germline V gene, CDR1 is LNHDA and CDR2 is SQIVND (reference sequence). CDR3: CASRPGQINYGYTF. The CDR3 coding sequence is TGTGCCAGTAGACCGGGACAGATAAACTATGGCTACACCTTC. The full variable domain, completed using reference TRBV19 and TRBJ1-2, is DGGITQSPKYLFRKEGQNVTLSCEQNLNHDAMYWYRQDPGQGLRLIYYSQIVNDFQKGDIAEGYSVSREKKESFPLTVTSAQKNPTAFYLCASRPGQINYGYTFGSGTRLTVV.

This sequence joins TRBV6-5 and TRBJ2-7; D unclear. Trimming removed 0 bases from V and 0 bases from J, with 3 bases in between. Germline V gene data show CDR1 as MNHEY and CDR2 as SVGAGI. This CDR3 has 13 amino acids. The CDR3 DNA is TGTGCCAGCAGTTACTCCAGCTCCTACGAGCAGTACTTC. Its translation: CASSYSSSYEQYF.

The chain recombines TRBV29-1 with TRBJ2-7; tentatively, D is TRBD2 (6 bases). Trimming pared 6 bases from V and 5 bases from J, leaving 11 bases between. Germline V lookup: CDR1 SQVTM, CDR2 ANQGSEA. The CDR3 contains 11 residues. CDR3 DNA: TGCAGCGTCCTATGGAGGGACGAGCAGTACTTC. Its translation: CSVLWRDEQYF.

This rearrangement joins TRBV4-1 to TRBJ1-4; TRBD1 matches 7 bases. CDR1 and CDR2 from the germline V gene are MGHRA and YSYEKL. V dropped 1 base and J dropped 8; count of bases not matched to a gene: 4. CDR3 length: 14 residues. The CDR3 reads CASSQGQGGEKLFF. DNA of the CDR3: TGCGCCAGCAGCCAAGGACAGGGAGGCGAAAAACTGTTTTTT.

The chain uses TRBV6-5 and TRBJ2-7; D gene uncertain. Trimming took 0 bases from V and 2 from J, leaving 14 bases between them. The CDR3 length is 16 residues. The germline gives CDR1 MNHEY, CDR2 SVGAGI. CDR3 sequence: CASSYSISNSPYEQYF. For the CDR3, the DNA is TGTGCCAGCAGTTACTCGATCTCTAACAGTCCCTACGAGCAGTACTTC.

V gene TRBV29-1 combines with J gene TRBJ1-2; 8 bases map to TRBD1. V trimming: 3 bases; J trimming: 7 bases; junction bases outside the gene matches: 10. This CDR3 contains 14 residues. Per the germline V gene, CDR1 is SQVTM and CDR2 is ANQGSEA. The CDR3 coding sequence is TGCAGCGTTGACGGGCAGGGGGCGCGAGGTGGCTACACCTTC. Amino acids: CSVDGQGARGGYTF.

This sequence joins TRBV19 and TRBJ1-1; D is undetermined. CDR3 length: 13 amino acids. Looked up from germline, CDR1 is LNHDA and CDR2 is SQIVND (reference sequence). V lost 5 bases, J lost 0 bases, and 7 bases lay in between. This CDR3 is CASSSPLNTEAFF. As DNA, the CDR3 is TGTGCCAGTAGTTCCCCCTTGAACACTGAAGCTTTCTTT.

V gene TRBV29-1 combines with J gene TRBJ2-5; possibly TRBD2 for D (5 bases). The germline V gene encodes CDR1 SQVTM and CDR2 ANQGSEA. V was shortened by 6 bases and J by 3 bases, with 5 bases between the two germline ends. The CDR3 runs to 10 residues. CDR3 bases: TGCAGCGTGCGGGAAGAGACCCAGTACTTC. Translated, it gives CSVREETQYF.

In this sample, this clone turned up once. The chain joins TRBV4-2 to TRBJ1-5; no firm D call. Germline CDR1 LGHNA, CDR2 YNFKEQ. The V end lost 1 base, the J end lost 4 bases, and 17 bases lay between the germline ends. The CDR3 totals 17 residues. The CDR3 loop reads CASSQGSRTTKNQPQHF. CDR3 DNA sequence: TGTGCCAGCAGCCAAGGATCGCGGACGACTAAAAATCAGCCCCAGCATTTT.

The CDR3 protein is CASSPWASDEQFF. CDR3 nucleotide sequence: TGTGCCAGCAGCCCATGGGCTAGCGATGAGCAGTTCTTC. J is TRBJ2-1 and V is TRBV9; TRBD2 might be the D (6 bases). The length of the CDR3 is 13 residues. V was trimmed by 4 bases and J by 8 bases, leaving 13 bases between them. Germline V CDR1 and CDR2: SGDLS, YYNGEE.

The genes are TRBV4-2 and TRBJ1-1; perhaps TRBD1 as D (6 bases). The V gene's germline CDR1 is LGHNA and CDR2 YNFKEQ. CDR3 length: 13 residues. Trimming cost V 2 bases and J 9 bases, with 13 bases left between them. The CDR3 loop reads CASSQTATGQAFF. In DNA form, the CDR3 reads TGTGCCAGCAGCCAAACTGCTACAGGGCAAGCTTTCTTT.

This chain's CDR3 is CASSPGTGGFEQYF. The CDR3 bases are TGTGCCAGCAGTCCCGGGACAGGGGGCTTTGAGCAGTACTTC. The chain links TRBV28 to TRBJ2-7, with TRBD1 matching 12 bases. The J segment lost 7 bases and the V segment lost 5 bases, leaving 6 bases of the junction unmatched. Looked up from germline, CDR1 is MDHEN and CDR2 is SYDVKM. The CDR3 covers 14 residues.

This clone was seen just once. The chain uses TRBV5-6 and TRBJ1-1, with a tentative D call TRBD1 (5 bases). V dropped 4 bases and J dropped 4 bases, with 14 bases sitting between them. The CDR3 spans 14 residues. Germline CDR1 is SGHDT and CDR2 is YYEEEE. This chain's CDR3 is CASSRPGFFTEAFF. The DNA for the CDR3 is TGTGCCAGCAGCAGGCCAGGGTTTTTCACTGAAGCTTTCTTT.

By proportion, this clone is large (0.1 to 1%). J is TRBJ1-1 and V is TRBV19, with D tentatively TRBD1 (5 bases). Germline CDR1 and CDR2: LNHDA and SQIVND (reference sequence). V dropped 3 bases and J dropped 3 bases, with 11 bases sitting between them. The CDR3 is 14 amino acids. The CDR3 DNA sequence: TGTGCCAGTAGTATCTCGACAGCGTACACTGAAGCTTTCTTT. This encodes CASSISTAYTEAFF.

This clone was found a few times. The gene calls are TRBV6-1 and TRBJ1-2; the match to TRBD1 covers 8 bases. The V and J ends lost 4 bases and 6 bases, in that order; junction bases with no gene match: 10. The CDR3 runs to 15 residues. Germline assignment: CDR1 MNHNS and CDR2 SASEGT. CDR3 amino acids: CASSGRQGRRDGYTF. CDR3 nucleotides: TGTGCCAGCAGTGGGCGACAGGGGCGGAGGGATGGCTACACCTTC.

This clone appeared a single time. This CDR3 is CASSKGGNSYEQYF. The CDR3 region has the DNA TGTGCCAGCTCTAAGGGGGGGAACTCCTACGAGCAGTACTTC. This chain links TRBV6-5 with TRBJ2-7; tentatively, D is TRBD2 (7 bases). The CDR3 sequence is 14 residues long. The V gene's germline CDR1 is MNHEY and CDR2 SVGAGI. V was pared by 8 bases and J by 0 bases, with 14 bases between.

The CDR3 reads CASSHHAGTTYEQYF. CDR3 nucleotides: TGTGCCAGCAGCCATCACGCCGGGACAACCTACGAGCAGTACTTC. This chain links TRBV7-9 with TRBJ2-7; D possibly corresponds to TRBD1 (6 bases). The CDR3 is 15 amino acids. The V end was cut by 5 bases, the J end by 2 bases, with 16 bases between. Germline CDR1 is SEHNR and CDR2 is FQNEAQ (reference sequence).

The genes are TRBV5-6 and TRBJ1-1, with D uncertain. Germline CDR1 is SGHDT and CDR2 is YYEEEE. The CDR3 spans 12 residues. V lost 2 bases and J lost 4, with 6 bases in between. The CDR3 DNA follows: TGTGCCAGCAGCTTACGGGGCACTGAAGCTTTCTTT. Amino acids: CASSLRGTEAFF.

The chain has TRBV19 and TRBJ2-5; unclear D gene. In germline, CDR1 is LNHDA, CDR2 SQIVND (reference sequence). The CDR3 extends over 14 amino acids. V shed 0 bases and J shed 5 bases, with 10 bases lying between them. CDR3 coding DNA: TGTGCCAGTAGTATAGATCTAAGCAGGGAGACCCAGTACTTC. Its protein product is CASSIDLSRETQYF.

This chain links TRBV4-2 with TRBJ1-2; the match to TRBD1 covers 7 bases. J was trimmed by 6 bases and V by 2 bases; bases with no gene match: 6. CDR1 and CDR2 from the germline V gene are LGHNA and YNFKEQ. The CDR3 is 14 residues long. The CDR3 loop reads CASSQKTGLDGYTF. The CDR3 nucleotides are TGTGCCAGCAGCCAAAAGACAGGGCTAGATGGCTACACCTTC.

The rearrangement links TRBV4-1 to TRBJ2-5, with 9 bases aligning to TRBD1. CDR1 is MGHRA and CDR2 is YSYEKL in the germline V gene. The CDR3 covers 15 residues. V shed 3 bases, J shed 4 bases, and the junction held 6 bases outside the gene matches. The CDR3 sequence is CASSQGQGRRETQYF. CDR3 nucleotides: TGCGCCAGCAGCCAGGGACAGGGTAGGAGAGAGACCCAGTACTTC.

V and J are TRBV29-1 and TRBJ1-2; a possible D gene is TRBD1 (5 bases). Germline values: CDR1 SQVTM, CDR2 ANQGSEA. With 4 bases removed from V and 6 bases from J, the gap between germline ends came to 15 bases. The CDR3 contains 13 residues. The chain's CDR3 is CSVGWGLANGYTF. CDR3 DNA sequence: TGCAGCGTTGGGTGGGGACTTGCAAATGGCTACACCTTC.

CDR3 residues: CASSDTDRGRGQPQHF. CDR3 sequence (DNA): TGTGCCAGCAGTGACACGGACAGGGGGCGGGGTCAGCCCCAGCATTTT. V is TRBV2 and J is TRBJ1-5; 11 bases agree with TRBD1. The CDR3 sequence is 16 residues long. Germline V gives CDR1 SNHLY, CDR2 FYNNEI. The V and J ends lost 3 bases and 6 bases, in that order; junction bases with no gene match: 7.

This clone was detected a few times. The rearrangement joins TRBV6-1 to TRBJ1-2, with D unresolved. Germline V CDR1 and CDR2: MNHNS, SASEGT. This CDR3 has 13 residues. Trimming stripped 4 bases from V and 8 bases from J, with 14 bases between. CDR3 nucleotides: TGTGCCAGCAGTGCTGGGAGTACGTCCGGCTACACCTTC. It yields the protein CASSAGSTSGYTF.

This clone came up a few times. The CDR3 bases are TGTGCCAGCAGCTCCAACACGAATGAAAAACTGTTTTTT. It yields the protein CASSSNTNEKLFF. This chain uses TRBV7-8 with TRBJ1-4; no firm D call. Per germline, CDR1 SGHVS and CDR2 FQNEAQ. V lost 4 bases and J lost 5, with 8 bases in between. This CDR3 has 13 residues.

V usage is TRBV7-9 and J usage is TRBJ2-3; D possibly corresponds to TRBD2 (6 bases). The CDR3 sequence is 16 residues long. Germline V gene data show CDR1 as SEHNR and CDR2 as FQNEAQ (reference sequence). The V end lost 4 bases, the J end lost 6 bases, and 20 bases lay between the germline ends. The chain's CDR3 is CASSSSQMGRHDTQYF. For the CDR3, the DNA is TGTGCCAGCAGCTCTTCACAGATGGGGAGGCACGATACGCAGTATTTT.

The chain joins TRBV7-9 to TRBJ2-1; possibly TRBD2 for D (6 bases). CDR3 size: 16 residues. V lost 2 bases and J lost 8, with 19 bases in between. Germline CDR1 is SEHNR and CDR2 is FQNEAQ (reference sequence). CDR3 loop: CASSLLPGLFPHEQFF. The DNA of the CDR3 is TGTGCCAGCAGCTTACTACCGGGACTCTTCCCCCATGAGCAGTTCTTC.